This entry lists 29 T cell receptor beta chains sequenced from one sample in a study of CD8 T cells in ankylosing spondylitis. TCRdb re-analysed the 5' RACE reads in MiXCR, keeping a single row per CDR3 protein. Of roughly 240,000 distinct CDR3 sequences in the sample, 8.2% were seen once. The sequenced material came from blood, either unsorted or a sorted T cell fraction (not recorded which). The receptor source for this set is a female donor with ankylosing spondylitis or in good health (not recorded which).

The genes are TRBV7-2 and TRBJ1-5; D is uncertain. Germline assignment: CDR1 SGHTA and CDR2 FQGNSA. This CDR3 comprises 12 residues. V gave up 1 base and J gave up 6 bases, with 4 bases separating them. CDR3 in amino acids: CASSLDFQPQHF. The CDR3 region has the DNA TGTGCCAGCAGCTTAGATTTTCAGCCCCAGCATTTT.

This clonotype was recorded many times. The rearrangement uses TRBV10-3 and TRBJ2-1; tentative D call: TRBD2 (6 bases). The CDR3 has 18 amino acids. The germline CDR1 and CDR2 sequences are ENHRY and SYGVKD. Deletions cut 11 bases from V and 5 bases from J, with 31 bases between. Here the CDR3 reads CAVGVAGSPHPVDNEQFF. CDR3 nucleotide sequence: TGTGCCGTGGGAGTGGCCGGGAGCCCCCACCCGGTCGACAATGAGCAGTTCTTC.

V and J are TRBV2 and TRBJ2-7, with D perhaps TRBD1 or TRBD2 (6 bases each). Trimming cost V 8 bases and J 9 bases, with 23 bases left between them. CDR3 size: 14 residues. CDR1 is SNHLY, CDR2 FYNNEI, per germline. The chain's CDR3 is CASGIADLRGAQYF. The CDR3, as DNA: TGTGCCAGCGGTATAGCGGACCTAAGGGGGGCGCAGTACTTC.

In this sample, this clonotype turned up many times. The chain uses TRBV10-2 and TRBJ2-7; 9 bases agree with TRBD2. Germline V lookup: CDR1 WSHSY, CDR2 SAAADI. Unmatched junction bases numbered 10, after V lost 5 bases and J lost 5 bases. The CDR3 loop spans 15 amino acids. The CDR3 reads CASSISGSSSHEQYF. DNA for the CDR3: TGCGCCAGCAGTATTAGCGGGAGCAGTTCCCACGAGCAGTACTTC.

The chain couples TRBV7-9 to TRBJ2-2, with a possible D match to TRBD1 (5 bases). This CDR3 region has 14 residues. Germline lookup yields CDR1 SEHNR and CDR2 FQNEAQ (reference sequence). Trimming took off 7 bases at V and 2 bases at J, with 11 bases between the two ends. The CDR3 bases are TGTGCCAGCATCAAGGACACCAACACCGGGGAGCTGTTTTTT. Translation: CASIKDTNTGELFF.

This clonotype was recorded many times. The chain is built from TRBV20-1 and TRBJ1-5; no firm D call. Deletions cut 0 bases from V and 3 bases from J, with 9 bases between. CDR3 length equals 14 residues. From germline, CDR1 is DFQATT and CDR2 SNEGSKA (reference sequence). The CDR3 bases are TGCAGTGCTAGAGATAGACTGGCCAATCAGCCCCAGCATTTT. Protein sequence: CSARDRLANQPQHF.

This clonotype was found many times. The chain couples TRBV20-1 to TRBJ2-1; D is possibly TRBD2 (5 bases). The germline V gene has CDR1 DFQATT and CDR2 SNEGSKA (reference sequence). With 8 bases removed from V and 9 bases from J, the gap between germline ends came to 20 bases. The length of the CDR3 is 13 residues. The DNA of the CDR3 is TGCAGTCCAGAGAGGGATCCCACGGGTGAGCAGTTCTTC. The encoded protein is CSPERDPTGEQFF.

This CDR3 reads CASSLPRNNEQFF. As DNA, the CDR3 is TGCGCCAGCAGCTTGCCCCGCAACAATGAGCAGTTCTTC. This sequence joins TRBV5-1 and TRBJ2-1; D not certain. Germline CDR1 is SGHRS and CDR2 is YFSETQ. The V gene lost 1 base and the J gene lost 5 bases, with 7 bases spanning the gap. The CDR3 runs 13 residues.

There are many counts of this clonotype. The J gene is TRBJ2-7, the V gene TRBV3-1, with 8 positions matching TRBD1. Germline lookup yields CDR1 LGHDT and CDR2 YNNKEL (reference sequence). The CDR3 is made up of 12 amino acids. Trimming cost V 7 bases and J 5 bases; bases outside gene matches: 4. This CDR3 reads CASTQGANEQYF. The CDR3 nucleotides read TGTGCCAGCACCCAGGGGGCTAACGAGCAGTACTTC.

This clonotype was recorded at least ten times. The chain links TRBV6-5 to TRBJ1-1, with a weak D call TRBD1 (6 bases). CDR1 is MNHEY, CDR2 SVGAGI, per germline. This CDR3 contains 16 residues. The V end was cut by 0 bases, the J end by 2 bases, with 13 bases between. CDR3 nucleotide sequence: TGTGCCAGCAGTTACTCGAGGGCACAGGGTAACACTGAAGCTTTCTTT. Protein product: CASSYSRAQGNTEAFF.

The genes are TRBV7-6 and TRBJ2-6; no clear D gene. Germline V lookup: CDR1 SGHVS, CDR2 FNYEAQ. V lost 5 bases to trimming and J lost 3 bases, with 20 bases between them. The CDR3 runs to 18 residues. In DNA, the CDR3 is TGTGCCAGCAGCCCCCCGATCCCCGAGCAGAATGGGGCCAACGTCCTGACTTTC. It translates to CASSPPIPEQNGANVLTF.

This clonotype was counted many times. The chain carries TRBV20-1 and TRBJ2-1; D perhaps matches TRBD2 (6 bases). Germline V gene data show CDR1 as DFQATT and CDR2 as SNEGSKA (reference sequence). CDR3 length: 15 residues. Trimming removed 5 bases from V and 5 bases from J, with 19 bases in between. For the CDR3, the DNA is TGCAGTGCTGAAGGTGGCGGGATGCTCAACAATGAGCAGTTCTTC. This codes for CSAEGGGMLNNEQFF.

This clonotype was counted ten times or more. V usage is TRBV5-1 and J usage is TRBJ1-2; D is unresolved. The V gene's germline CDR1 is SGHRS and CDR2 YFSETQ. The CDR3 totals 13 residues. V lost 3 bases and J lost 4, with 10 bases in between. CDR3 protein: CASSSGISYGYTF. Here the CDR3 DNA reads TGCGCCAGCAGCTCCGGGATTTCCTATGGCTACACCTTC.

In this sample, this clonotype turned up many times. V is TRBV28 and J is TRBJ1-5; maybe TRBD1 (6 bases). The CDR3 consists of 14 residues. In germline, CDR1 is MDHEN, CDR2 SYDVKM. The ends were cut back, 8 bases at V and 10 bases at J, with 21 bases in the middle. The CDR3 spells CASALFSGGEPQHF. The DNA of the CDR3 is TGTGCCAGCGCTCTCTTTTCTGGGGGCGAACCCCAGCATTTT.

This clonotype was detected ten times or more. The rearrangement uses TRBV6-2 or TRBV6-3 and TRBJ2-1; the D gene is possibly TRBD2 (6 bases). Trimming took 3 bases from V and 6 from J, leaving 21 bases between them. The CDR3 spans 17 residues. Per germline, CDR1 MNHEY and CDR2 SVGEGT. The CDR3 reads CASSYTTGDVPPNEQFF. The CDR3 DNA sequence: TGTGCCAGCAGTTATACTACGGGAGATGTCCCCCCCAATGAGCAGTTCTTC.

This clonotype was seen many times. The chain uses TRBV10-3 and TRBJ1-1, with no clear D. The CDR3 contains 15 residues. V lost 5 bases to trimming and J lost 2 bases, with 15 bases between them. In germline, CDR1 is ENHRY, CDR2 SYGVKD. The CDR3 loop reads CAISLNVGGNTEAFF. In nucleotides, the CDR3 is TGTGCCATCAGTCTCAACGTAGGCGGAAACACTGAAGCTTTCTTT.

A few counts support this clonotype. The gene calls are TRBV7-9 and TRBJ2-2; either TRBD1 or TRBD2 may supply D (5 bases each). This CDR3 is built from 15 residues. V was cut by 3 bases and J by 6 bases, with 14 bases left in between. Germline V gene lookup returns CDR1 SEHNR and CDR2 FQNEAQ (reference sequence). The CDR3 sequence is CASSFPGRGAGELFF. CDR3 coding DNA: TGTGCCAGCAGCTTTCCGGGACGAGGGGCCGGGGAGCTGTTTTTT.

This clonotype was recorded at least ten times. The genes are TRBV9 and TRBJ2-1; possibly TRBD2 for D (5 bases). Between the trimmed V and J ends, which lost 0 bases and 2 bases, there was a span of 9 bases. The CDR3 loop spans 15 amino acids. Germline CDR1 reads SGDLS; CDR2 reads YYNGEE. The CDR3 DNA reads as TGTGCCAGCAGCGTAGGTTTCGGGACCTACAATGAGCAGTTCTTC. Protein: CASSVGFGTYNEQFF.

Here the CDR3 reads CSAESSGMGDEQYF. The CDR3 nucleotides read TGCAGTGCGGAGAGTAGCGGAATGGGGGACGAGCAGTACTTC. The genes are TRBV20-1 and TRBJ2-7; a weak D match, TRBD2 (6 bases). From germline, CDR1 is DFQATT and CDR2 SNEGSKA (reference sequence). This CDR3 contains 14 residues. The V and J ends lost 6 bases and 5 bases respectively, with 20 bases between them.

There are many counts of this clonotype. This sequence joins TRBV10-2 and TRBJ2-7; 7 bases are shared with TRBD1. CDR3 length: 17 residues. The V and J ends lost 6 bases and 0 bases, in that order; junction bases with no gene match: 14. Germline lookup yields CDR1 WSHSY and CDR2 SAAADI. CDR3 region: CASRENRDSLNSYEQYF. CDR3 coding DNA: TGCGCCAGCAGGGAAAACAGGGACAGTCTTAACTCCTACGAGCAGTACTTC.

This clonotype has a count of ten or more. The V call is TRBV20-1, the J call TRBJ1-3, with D uncertain. V dropped 1 base and J dropped 0 bases, with 13 bases sitting between them. Germline V lookup: CDR1 DFQATT, CDR2 SNEGSKA (reference sequence). There are 16 residues in the CDR3. Here the CDR3 reads CSARVSGTDSGNTIYF. CDR3 coding DNA: TGCAGTGCTAGAGTATCCGGCACCGACTCTGGAAACACCATATATTTT.

This clonotype appeared many times. The genes are TRBV6-2 or TRBV6-3 and TRBJ1-5; 11 bases match TRBD1. The CDR3 has 15 amino acids. V trimming: 6 bases; J trimming: 3 bases; junction bases outside the gene matches: 4. CDR1 is MNHEY and CDR2 is SVGEGT in the germline V gene. CDR3 nucleotide sequence: TGTGCCAGCAGAAGGGACAGGGGGATCAATCAGCCCCAGCATTTT. This codes for CASRRDRGINQPQHF.

This chain uses TRBV7-9 with TRBJ2-5; D is unresolved. V lost 1 base and J lost 5, with 8 bases in between. Germline CDR1 reads SEHNR; CDR2 reads FQNEAQ (reference sequence). The CDR3 runs to 13 residues. The CDR3 spells CASSLVPVETQYF. The CDR3 DNA is TGTGCCAGCAGCTTAGTGCCAGTGGAGACCCAGTACTTC. Based on the CDR3 plus reference TRBV7-9 and TRBJ2-5, the full variable domain is DTGVSQNPRHKITKRGQNVTFRCDPISEHNRLYWYRQTLGQGPEFLTYFQNEAQLEKSRLLSDRFSAERPKGSFSTLEIQRTEQGDSAMYLCASSLVPVETQYFGPGTRLLVL.

This clonotype was seen many times. The V gene is TRBV4-3, the J gene TRBJ2-1; D is unclear. CDR3 size: 14 residues. Germline CDR1 LGHNA, CDR2 YSLEER. Trimming removed 2 bases at V and 0 bases at J, with 5 bases between. The CDR3 sequence is CASSQLISYNEQFF. Here the CDR3 DNA reads TGCGCCAGCAGCCAACTTATCTCCTACAATGAGCAGTTCTTC.

This clonotype was seen repeatedly, ten times or more. The chain uses TRBV20-1 and TRBJ1-5; D is perhaps TRBD1 (6 bases). Trimming pared 0 bases from V and 1 base from J, leaving 16 bases between. Germline V gene data show CDR1 as DFQATT and CDR2 as SNEGSKA (reference sequence). This CDR3 spans 17 amino acids. The CDR3 loop is CSAREGGGLQSNQPQHF. As DNA, the CDR3 is TGCAGTGCTAGAGAAGGGGGGGGCCTACAAAGCAATCAGCCCCAGCATTTT.

This clonotype appeared many times. The V gene is TRBV20-1, the J gene TRBJ1-2; the D is unclear. The V end was cut by 5 bases, the J end by 4 bases, with 8 bases between. The CDR3 loop spans 11 amino acids. Germline CDR1 is DFQATT and CDR2 is SNEGSKA (reference sequence). The CDR3 sequence: CSALGSYGYTF. CDR3 nucleotides: TGCAGTGCTCTAGGAAGCTATGGCTACACCTTC.

This clonotype was counted ten times or more. The chain links TRBV20-1 to TRBJ2-5, with D hard to call. Per the germline V gene, CDR1 is DFQATT and CDR2 is SNEGSKA (reference sequence). This CDR3 spans 11 amino acids. Trimming cost V 3 bases and J 4 bases, with 6 bases left between them. The DNA of the CDR3 is TGCAGTGCTAGTCTCCTAGAGACCCAGTACTTC. Residues: CSASLLETQYF.

This clonotype was seen repeatedly, ten times or more. The gene calls are TRBV25-1 and TRBJ2-2; 7 nucleotides agree with TRBD1. Germline-derived CDR1 and CDR2 are MGHDK and SYGVNS. Trimming cost V 5 bases and J 0 bases; bases outside gene matches: 9. This CDR3 region has 17 residues. The CDR3 reads CASSNPRQGTNTGELFF. The CDR3 bases are TGTGCCAGCAGTAACCCCCGACAGGGAACGAACACCGGGGAGCTGTTTTTT.

The chain links TRBV4-3 to TRBJ1-4; D unclear. CDR3 length: 14 amino acids. Germline V CDR1 and CDR2: LGHNA, YSLEER. V lost 2 bases, J lost 7 bases, and 11 bases lay in between. The CDR3 DNA sequence: TGCGCCAGCAGCCAAAAAGGATTCGGTGAAAAACTGTTTTTT. It specifies CASSQKGFGEKLFF.